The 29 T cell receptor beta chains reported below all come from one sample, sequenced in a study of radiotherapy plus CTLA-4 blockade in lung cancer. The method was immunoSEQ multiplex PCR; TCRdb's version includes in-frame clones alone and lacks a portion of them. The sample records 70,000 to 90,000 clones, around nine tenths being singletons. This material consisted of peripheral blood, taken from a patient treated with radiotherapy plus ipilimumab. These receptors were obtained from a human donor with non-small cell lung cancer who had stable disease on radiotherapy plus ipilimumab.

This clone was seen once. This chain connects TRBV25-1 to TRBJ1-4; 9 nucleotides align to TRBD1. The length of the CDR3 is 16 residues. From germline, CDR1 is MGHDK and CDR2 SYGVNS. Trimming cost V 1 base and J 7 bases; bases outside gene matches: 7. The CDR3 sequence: CASSESDRGSGEKLFF. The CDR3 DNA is TGTGCCAGCAGTGAATCCGACAGGGGGAGTGGTGAAAAACTGTTTTTT.

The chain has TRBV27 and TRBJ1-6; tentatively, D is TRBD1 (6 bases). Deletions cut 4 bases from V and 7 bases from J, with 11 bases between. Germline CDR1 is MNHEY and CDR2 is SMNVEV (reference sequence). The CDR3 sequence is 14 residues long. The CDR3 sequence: CASSSGQTNSPLHF. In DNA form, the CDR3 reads TGTGCCAGCAGTTCCGGACAGACAAATTCACCCCTCCACTTT.

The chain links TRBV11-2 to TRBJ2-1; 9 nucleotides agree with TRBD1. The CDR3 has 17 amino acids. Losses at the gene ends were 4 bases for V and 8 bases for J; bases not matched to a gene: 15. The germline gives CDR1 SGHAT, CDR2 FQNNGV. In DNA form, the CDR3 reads TGTGCCAGCAGCTACACCGGGACAGGGCTCACCGTGGATGAGCAGTTCTTC. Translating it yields CASSYTGTGLTVDEQFF.

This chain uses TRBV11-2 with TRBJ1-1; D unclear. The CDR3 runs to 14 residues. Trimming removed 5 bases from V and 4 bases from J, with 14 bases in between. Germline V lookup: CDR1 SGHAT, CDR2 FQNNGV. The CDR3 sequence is CASSPGGRGTEAFF. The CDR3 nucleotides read TGTGCCAGCAGCCCAGGAGGCCGCGGCACTGAAGCTTTCTTT.

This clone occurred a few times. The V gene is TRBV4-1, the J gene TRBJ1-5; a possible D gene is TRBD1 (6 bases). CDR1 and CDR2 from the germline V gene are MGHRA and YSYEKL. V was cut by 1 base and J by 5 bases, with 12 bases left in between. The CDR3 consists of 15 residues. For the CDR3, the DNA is TGCGCCAGCAGCCAAGTAACAGGGTCCTATCAGCCCCAGCATTTT. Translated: CASSQVTGSYQPQHF.

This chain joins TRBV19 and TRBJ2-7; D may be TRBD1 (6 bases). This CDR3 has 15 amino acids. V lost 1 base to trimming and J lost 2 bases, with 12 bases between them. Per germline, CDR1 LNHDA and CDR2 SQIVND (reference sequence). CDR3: CASSIAVDRAYEQYF. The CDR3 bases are TGTGCCAGTAGTATAGCCGTGGACAGAGCCTACGAGCAGTACTTC.

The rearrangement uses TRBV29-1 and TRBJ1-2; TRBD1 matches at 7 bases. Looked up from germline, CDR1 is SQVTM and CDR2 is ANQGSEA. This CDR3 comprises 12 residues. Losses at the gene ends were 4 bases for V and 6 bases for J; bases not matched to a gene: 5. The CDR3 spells CSVVGGGDGYTF. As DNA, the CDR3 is TGCAGCGTTGTAGGGGGCGGAGATGGCTACACCTTC.

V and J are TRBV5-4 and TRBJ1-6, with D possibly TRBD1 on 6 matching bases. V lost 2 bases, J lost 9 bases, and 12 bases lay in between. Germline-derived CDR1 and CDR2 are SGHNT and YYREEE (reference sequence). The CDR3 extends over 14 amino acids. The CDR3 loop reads CASSFQGYGSPLHF. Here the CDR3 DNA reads TGTGCCAGCAGCTTCCAGGGGTATGGTTCACCCCTCCACTTT.

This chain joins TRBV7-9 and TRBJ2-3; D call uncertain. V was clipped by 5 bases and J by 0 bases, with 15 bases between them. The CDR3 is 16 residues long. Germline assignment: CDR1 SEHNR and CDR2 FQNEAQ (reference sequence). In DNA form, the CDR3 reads TGTGCCAGCAGCCCGGACCCCGCCGCTAGCACAGATACGCAGTATTTT. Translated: CASSPDPAASTDTQYF. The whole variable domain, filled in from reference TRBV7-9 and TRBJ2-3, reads DTGVSQNPRHKITKRGQNVTFRCDPISEHNRLYWYRQTLGQGPEFLTYFQNEAQLEKSRLLSDRFSAERPKGSFSTLEIQRTEQGDSAMYLCASSPDPAASTDTQYFGPGTRLTVL.

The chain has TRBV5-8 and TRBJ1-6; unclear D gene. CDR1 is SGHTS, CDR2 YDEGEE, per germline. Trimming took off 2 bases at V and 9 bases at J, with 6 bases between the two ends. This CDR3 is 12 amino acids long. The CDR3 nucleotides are TGTGCCAGCAGCTTCAGTATTTCACCCCTCCACTTT. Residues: CASSFSISPLHF.

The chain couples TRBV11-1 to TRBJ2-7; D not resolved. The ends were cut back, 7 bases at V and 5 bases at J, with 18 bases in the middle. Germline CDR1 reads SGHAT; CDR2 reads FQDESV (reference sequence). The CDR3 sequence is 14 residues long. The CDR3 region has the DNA TGTGCCAGCAAAAACGGGTACCTTTACGACGAGCAGTACTTC. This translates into CASKNGYLYDEQYF.

CDR3 in DNA: TGCGCCAGCAGCACCGAGACAGGGGTGAACACTGAAGCTTTCTTT. Translation: CASSTETGVNTEAFF. This chain uses TRBV5-1 with TRBJ1-1, with TRBD1 matching over 8 bases. The CDR3 spans 15 residues. CDR1 and CDR2 (germline): SGHRS, YFSETQ. Losses at the gene ends were 4 bases for V and 0 bases for J; bases not matched to a gene: 5.

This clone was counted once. The CDR3 DNA reads as TGTGCCAGCAGCTATGGACCCACCTACGAGCAGTACTTC. The encoded protein is CASSYGPTYEQYF. The chain combines TRBV7-2 with TRBJ2-7; unclear D gene. CDR3 length: 13 residues. Germline values: CDR1 SGHTA, CDR2 FQGNSA. Trimming removed 4 bases at V and 2 bases at J, with 9 bases between.

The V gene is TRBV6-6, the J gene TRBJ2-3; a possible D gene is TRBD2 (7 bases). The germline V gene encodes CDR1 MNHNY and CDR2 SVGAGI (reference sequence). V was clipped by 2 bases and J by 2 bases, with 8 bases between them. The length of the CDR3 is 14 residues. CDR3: CASSYGGATDTQYF. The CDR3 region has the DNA TGTGCCAGCAGTTACGGGGGGGCCACAGATACGCAGTATTTT.

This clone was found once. CDR3 bases: TGTGCCAGCAGTCAGGTGGTGGGGACCTACCGGGAGCAGTACTTC. Translation gives CASSQVVGTYREQYF. This chain joins TRBV28 and TRBJ2-7; D tentatively reads TRBD1 or TRBD2 (5 bases each). Trimming pared 5 bases from V and 7 bases from J, leaving 21 bases between. The CDR3 contains 15 residues. CDR1 and CDR2 from the germline V gene are MDHEN and SYDVKM.

CDR3 residues: CASGFGQSVNTEAFF. DNA for the CDR3: TGTGCTAGTGGTTTCGGACAAAGCGTCAACACTGAAGCTTTCTTT. The chain has TRBV12-5 and TRBJ1-1, with TRBD1 as a possible D gene (5 bases). The V end was cut by 3 bases, the J end by 2 bases, with 13 bases between. Germline values: CDR1 LGHNT, CDR2 FRNRAP. The CDR3 length is 15 residues.

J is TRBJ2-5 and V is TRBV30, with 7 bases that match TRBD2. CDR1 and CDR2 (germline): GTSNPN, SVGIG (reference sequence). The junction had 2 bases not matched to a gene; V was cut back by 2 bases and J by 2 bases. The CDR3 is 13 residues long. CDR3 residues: CAWSRRGQETQYF. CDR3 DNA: TGTGCCTGGAGTCGGCGGGGGCAAGAGACCCAGTACTTC.

In DNA, the CDR3 is TGCGCCAGCAGTTTTGACAGGGTTGGAAACACCATATATTTT. Protein sequence: CASSFDRVGNTIYF. This rearrangement joins TRBV5-1 to TRBJ1-3; the match to TRBD1 covers 7 bases. This CDR3 has 14 residues. Germline CDR1 is SGHRS and CDR2 is YFSETQ. V shed 5 bases and J 3 bases; nucleotides not matched to a gene: 5.

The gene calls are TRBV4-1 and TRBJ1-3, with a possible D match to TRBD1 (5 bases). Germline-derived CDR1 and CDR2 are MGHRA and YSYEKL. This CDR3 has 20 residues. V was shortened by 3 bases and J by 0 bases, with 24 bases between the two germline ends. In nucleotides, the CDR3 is TGCGCCAGCAGCCACCGGACAAAGCCGAAAAATGAGGGCTCTGGAAACACCATATATTTT. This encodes CASSHRTKPKNEGSGNTIYF.

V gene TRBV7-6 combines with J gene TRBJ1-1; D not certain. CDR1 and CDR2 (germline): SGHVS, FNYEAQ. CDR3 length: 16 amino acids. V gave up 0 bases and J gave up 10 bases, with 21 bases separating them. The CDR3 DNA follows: TGTGCCAGCAGCTTAGCCGCCGGGAGCCGTCAATTTGGAGCTTTCTTT. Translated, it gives CASSLAAGSRQFGAFF.

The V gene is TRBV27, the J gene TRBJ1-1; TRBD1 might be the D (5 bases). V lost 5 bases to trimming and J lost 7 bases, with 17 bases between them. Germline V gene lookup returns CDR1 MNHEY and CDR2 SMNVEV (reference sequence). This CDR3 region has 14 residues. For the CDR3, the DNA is TGTGCCAGCAGTCTGACAGCAAAAAGTATTGAAGCTTTCTTT. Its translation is CASSLTAKSIEAFF.

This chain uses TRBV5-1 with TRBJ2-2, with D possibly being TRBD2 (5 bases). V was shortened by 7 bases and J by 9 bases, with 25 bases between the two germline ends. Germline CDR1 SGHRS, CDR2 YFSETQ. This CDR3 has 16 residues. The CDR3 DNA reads TGCGCCAGCTCTAGGAGGTCCCCCCAAATTTCACGGGAGCTGTTTTTT. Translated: CASSRRSPQISRELFF.

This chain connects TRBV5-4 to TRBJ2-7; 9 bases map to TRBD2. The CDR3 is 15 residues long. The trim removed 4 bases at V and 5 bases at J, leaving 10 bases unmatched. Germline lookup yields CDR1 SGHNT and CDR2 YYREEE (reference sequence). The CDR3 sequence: CASSLAGRGGDEQYF. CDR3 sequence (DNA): TGTGCCAGCAGCCTGGCAGGGCGGGGGGGCGACGAGCAGTACTTC.

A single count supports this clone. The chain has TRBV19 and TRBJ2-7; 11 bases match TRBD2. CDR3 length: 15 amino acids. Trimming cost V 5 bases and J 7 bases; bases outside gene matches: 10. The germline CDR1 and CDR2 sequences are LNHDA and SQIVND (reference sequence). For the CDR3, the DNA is TGTGCCAGTAGTCTCCGGACTAGCGGGTATAGGGAGCAGTACTTC. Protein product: CASSLRTSGYREQYF.

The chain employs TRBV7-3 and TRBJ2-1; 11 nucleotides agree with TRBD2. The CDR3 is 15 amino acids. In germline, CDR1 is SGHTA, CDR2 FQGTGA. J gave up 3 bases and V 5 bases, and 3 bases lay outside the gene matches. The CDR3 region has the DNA TGTGCCAGCAGCGCCGGACTAGCGGGCTACAATGAGCAGTTCTTC. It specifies CASSAGLAGYNEQFF.

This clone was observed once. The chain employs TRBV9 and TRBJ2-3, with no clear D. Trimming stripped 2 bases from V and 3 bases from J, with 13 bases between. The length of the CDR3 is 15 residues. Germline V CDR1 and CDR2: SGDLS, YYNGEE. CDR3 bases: TGTGCCAGCAGCGTCCTACCCCAGCAGACAGATACGCAGTATTTT. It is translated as CASSVLPQQTDTQYF.

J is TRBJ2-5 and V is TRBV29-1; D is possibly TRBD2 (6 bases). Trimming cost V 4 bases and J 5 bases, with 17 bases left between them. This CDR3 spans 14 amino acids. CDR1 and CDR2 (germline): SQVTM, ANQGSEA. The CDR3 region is CSVGQRRGKETQYF. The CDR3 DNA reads TGCAGCGTTGGGCAACGGCGGGGAAAGGAGACCCAGTACTTC.

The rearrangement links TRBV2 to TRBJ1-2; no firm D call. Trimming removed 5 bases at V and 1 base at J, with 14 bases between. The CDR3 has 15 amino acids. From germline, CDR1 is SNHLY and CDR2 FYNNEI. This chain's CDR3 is CASSKDRSINYGYTF. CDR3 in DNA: TGTGCCAGCAGTAAGGACCGATCGATTAACTATGGCTACACCTTC. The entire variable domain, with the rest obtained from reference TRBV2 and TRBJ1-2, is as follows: EPEVTQTPSHQVTQMGQEVILRCVPISNHLYFYWYRQILGQKVEFLVSFYNNEISEKSEIFDDQFSVERPDGSNFTLKIRSTKLEDSAMYFCASSKDRSINYGYTFGSGTRLTVV.

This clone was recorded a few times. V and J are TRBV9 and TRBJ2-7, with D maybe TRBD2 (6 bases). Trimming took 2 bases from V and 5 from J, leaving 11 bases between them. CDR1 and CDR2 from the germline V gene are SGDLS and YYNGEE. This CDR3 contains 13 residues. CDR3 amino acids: CASSVRLGNEQYF. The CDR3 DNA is TGTGCCAGCAGCGTGAGACTAGGAAACGAGCAGTACTTC.